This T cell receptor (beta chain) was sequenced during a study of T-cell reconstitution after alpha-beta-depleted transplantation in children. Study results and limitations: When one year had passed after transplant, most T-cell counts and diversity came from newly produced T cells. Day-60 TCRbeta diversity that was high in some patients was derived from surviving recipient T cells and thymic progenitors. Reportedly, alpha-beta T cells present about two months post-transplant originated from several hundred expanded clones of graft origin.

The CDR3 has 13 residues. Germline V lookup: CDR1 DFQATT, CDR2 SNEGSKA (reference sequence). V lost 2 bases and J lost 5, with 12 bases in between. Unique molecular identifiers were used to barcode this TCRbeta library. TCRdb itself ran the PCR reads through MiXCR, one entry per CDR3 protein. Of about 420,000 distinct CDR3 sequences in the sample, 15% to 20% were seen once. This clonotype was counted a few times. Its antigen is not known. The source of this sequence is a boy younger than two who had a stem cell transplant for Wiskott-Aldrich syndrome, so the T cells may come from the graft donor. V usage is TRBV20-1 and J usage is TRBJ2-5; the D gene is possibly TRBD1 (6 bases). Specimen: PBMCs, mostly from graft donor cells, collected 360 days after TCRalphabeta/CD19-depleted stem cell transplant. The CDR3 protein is CSARTGKLETQYF. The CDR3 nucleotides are TGCAGTGCTAGAACAGGGAAATTGGAGACCCAGTACTTC.